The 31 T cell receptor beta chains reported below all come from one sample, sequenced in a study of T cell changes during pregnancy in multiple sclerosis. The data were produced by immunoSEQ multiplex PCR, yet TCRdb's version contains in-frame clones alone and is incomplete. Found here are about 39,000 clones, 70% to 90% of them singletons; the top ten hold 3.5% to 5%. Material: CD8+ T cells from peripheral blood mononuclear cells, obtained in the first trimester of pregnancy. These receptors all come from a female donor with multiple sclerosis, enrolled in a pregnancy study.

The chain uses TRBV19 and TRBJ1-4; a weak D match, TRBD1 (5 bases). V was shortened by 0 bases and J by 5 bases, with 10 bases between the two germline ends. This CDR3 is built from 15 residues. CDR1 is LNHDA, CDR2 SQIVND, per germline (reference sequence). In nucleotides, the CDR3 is TGTGCCAGTAGTATAGAGGGGCAGGGAAATGAAAAACTGTTTTTT. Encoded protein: CASSIEGQGNEKLFF.

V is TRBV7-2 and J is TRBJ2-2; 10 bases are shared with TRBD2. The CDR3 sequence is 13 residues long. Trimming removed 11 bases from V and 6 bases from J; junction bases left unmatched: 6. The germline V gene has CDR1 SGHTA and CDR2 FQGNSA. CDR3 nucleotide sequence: TGTGCCGGCGGAAGCGGGGGGGCCGGGGAGCTGTTTTTT. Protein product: CAGGSGGAGELFF.

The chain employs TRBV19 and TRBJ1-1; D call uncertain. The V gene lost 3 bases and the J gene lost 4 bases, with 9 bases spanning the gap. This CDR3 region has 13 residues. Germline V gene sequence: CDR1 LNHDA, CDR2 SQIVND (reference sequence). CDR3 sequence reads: CASSIGGFTEAFF. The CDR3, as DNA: TGTGCCAGTAGTATTGGAGGGTTCACTGAAGCTTTCTTT.

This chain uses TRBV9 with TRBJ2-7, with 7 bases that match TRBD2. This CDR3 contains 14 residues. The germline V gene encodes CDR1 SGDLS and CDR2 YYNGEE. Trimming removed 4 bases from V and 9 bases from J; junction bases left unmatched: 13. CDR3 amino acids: CASSLTAGDQGQYF. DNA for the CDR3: TGTGCCAGCAGCCTGACTGCGGGGGACCAGGGGCAGTACTTC.

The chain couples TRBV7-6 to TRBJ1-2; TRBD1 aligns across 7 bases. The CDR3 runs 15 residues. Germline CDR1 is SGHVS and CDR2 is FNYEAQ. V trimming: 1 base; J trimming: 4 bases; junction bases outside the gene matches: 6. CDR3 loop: CASSLGPGDSYGYTF. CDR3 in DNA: TGTGCCAGCAGCTTAGGACCTGGGGACAGCTATGGCTACACCTTC.

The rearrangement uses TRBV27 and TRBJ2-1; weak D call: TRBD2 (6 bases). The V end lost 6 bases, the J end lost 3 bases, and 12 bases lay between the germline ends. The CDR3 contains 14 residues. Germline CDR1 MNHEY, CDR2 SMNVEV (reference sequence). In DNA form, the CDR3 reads TGTGCCAGCAGCCCAAGGGACTTCTACAATGAGCAGTTCTTC. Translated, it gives CASSPRDFYNEQFF.

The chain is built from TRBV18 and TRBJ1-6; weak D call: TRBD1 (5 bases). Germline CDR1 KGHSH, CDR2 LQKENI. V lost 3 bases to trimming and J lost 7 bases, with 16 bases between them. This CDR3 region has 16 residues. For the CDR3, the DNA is TGTGCCAGCTCACCCCCCTTCGGGGGATTAAATTCACCCCTCCACTTT. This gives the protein CASSPPFGGLNSPLHF.

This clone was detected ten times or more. The CDR3, as DNA: TGTGCCAGCAGTGACAGGGGGCACACCGGGGAGCTGTTTTTT. Translation gives CASSDRGHTGELFF. This sequence joins TRBV6-4 and TRBJ2-2, with 7 bases aligning to TRBD1. V dropped 2 bases and J dropped 3; count of bases not matched to a gene: 0. This CDR3 comprises 14 residues. Germline V gene lookup returns CDR1 MRHNA and CDR2 SNTAGT.

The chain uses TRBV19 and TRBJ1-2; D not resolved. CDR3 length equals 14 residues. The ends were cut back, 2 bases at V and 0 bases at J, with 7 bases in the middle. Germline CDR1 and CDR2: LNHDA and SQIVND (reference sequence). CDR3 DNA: TGTGCCAGTAGTATAATTGGGCCTAACTATGGCTACACCTTC. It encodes CASSIIGPNYGYTF. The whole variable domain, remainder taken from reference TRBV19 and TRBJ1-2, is DGGITQSPKYLFRKEGQNVTLSCEQNLNHDAMYWYRQDPGQGLRLIYYSQIVNDFQKGDIAEGYSVSREKKESFPLTVTSAQKNPTAFYLCASSIIGPNYGYTFGSGTRLTVV.

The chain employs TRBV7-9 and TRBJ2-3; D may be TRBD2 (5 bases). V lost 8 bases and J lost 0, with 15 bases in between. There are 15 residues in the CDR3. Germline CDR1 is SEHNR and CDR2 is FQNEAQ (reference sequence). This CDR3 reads CASGSGRKSTDTQYF. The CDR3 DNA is TGTGCCAGCGGTTCGGGAAGGAAGAGCACAGATACGCAGTATTTT.

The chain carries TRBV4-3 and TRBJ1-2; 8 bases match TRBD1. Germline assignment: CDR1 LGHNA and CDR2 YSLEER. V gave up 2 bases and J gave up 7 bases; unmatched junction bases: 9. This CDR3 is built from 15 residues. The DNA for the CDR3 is TGCGCCAGCAGCCAAAGGGGTCAGGGGGCCTCTGGCTACACCTTC. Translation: CASSQRGQGASGYTF.

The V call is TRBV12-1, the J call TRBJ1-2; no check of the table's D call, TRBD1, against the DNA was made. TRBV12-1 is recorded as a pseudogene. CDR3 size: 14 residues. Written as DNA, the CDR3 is TGTGCCAGCAGCAGGCGACAGGGGGGCTATGGCTACACCTTC. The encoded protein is CASSRRQGGYGYTF.

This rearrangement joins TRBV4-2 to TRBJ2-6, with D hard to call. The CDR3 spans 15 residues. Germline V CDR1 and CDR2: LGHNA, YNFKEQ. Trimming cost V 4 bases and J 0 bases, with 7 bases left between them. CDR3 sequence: CASSPESSGANVLTF. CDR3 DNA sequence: TGTGCCAGCAGCCCTGAGAGCTCTGGGGCCAACGTCCTGACTTTC.

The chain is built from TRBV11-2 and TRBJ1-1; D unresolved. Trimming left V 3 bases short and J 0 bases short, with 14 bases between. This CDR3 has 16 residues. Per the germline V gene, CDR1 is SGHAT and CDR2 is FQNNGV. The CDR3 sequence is CASSFGAGSMNTEAFF. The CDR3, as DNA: TGTGCCAGCAGCTTCGGTGCAGGCTCCATGAACACTGAAGCTTTCTTT.

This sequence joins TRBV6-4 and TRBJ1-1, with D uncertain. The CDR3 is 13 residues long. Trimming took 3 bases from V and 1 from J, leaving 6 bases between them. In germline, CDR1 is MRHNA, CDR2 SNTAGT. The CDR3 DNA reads TGTGCCAGCAGTGAACAGTGGAACACTGAAGCTTTCTTT. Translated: CASSEQWNTEAFF.

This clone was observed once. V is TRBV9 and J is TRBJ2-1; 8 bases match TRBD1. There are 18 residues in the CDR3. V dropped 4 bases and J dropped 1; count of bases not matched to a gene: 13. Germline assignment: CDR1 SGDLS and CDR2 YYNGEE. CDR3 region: CASSHHSSGGSSYNEQFF. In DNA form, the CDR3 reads TGTGCCAGCAGCCACCACAGCTCAGGGGGCTCTTCCTACAATGAGCAGTTCTTC.

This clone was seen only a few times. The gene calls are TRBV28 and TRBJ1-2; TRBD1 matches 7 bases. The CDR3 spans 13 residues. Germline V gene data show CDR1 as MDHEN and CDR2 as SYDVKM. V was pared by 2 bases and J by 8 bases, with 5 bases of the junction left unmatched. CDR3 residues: CASSLRDSGGYTF. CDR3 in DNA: TGTGCCAGCAGTTTACGGGACAGTGGCGGCTACACCTTC.

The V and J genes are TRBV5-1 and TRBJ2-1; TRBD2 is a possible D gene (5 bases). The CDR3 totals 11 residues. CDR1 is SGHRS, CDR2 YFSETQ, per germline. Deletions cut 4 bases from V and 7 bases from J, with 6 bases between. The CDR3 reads CASSRENEQFF. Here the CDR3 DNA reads TGCGCCAGCAGCAGGGAGAATGAGCAGTTCTTC.

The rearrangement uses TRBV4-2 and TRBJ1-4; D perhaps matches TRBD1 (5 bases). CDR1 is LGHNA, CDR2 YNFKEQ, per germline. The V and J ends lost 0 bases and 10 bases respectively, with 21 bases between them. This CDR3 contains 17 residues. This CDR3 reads CASSQDLGARQLGKLFF. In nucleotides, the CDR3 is TGTGCCAGCAGCCAAGATCTTGGGGCAAGACAGTTGGGAAAACTGTTTTTT.

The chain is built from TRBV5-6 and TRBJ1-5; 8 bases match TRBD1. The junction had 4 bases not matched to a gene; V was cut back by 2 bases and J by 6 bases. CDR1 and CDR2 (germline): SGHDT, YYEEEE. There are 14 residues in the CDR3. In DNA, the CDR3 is TGTGCCAGCAGCTTCGGACAGGGCGGTCAGCCCCAGCATTTT. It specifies CASSFGQGGQPQHF.

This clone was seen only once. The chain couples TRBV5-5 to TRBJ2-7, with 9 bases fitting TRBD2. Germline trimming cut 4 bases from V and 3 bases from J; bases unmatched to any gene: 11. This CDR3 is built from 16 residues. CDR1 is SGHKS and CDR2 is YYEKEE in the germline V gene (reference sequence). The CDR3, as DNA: TGTGCCAGCAGCCCGGGGACCGGGACTAGCTACTACGAGCAGTACTTC. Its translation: CASSPGTGTSYYEQYF.

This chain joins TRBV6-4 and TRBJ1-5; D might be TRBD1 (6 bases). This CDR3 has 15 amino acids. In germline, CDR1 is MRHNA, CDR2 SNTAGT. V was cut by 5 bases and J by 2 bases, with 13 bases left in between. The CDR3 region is CASSYWGHGNQPQHF. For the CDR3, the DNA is TGTGCCAGCAGTTACTGGGGGCACGGCAATCAGCCCCAGCATTTT.

CDR3 in amino acids: CASGAVDGYTF. CDR3 in DNA: TGTGCCAGCGGGGCTGTGGATGGCTACACCTTC. The V gene is TRBV11-2, the J gene TRBJ1-2; perhaps TRBD1 as D (5 bases). The V end lost 8 bases, the J end lost 6 bases, and 10 bases lay between the germline ends. CDR1 and CDR2 from the germline V gene are SGHAT and FQNNGV. This CDR3 comprises 11 residues.

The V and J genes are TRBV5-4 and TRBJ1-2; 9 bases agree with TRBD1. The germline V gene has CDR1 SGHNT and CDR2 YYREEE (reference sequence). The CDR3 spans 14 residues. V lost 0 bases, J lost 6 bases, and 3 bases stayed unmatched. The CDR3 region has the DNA TGTGCCAGCAGCTTGGGGACAGGGGTAGATGGCTACACCTTC. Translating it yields CASSLGTGVDGYTF.

For the CDR3, the DNA is TGCGCCAGCAGCCGAGGGGGCCCCAATCAGCCCCAGCATTTT. Translating gives CASSRGGPNQPQHF. The chain has TRBV5-1 and TRBJ1-5; TRBD1 agrees at 7 bases. Trimming removed 4 bases from V and 3 bases from J; junction bases left unmatched: 4. CDR1 is SGHRS and CDR2 is YFSETQ in the germline V gene. The CDR3 has 14 residues.

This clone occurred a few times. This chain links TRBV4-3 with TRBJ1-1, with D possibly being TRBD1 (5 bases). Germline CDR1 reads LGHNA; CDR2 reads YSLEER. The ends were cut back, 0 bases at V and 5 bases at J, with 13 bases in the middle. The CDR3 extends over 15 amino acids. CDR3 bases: TGCGCCAGCAGCCAAGAAGGGGAGGGAGGGACTGAAGCTTTCTTT. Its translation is CASSQEGEGGTEAFF.

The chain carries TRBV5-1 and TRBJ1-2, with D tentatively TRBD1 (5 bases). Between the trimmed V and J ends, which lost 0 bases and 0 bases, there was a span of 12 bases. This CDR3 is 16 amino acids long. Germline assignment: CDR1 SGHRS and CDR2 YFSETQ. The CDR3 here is CASSLDWGGSNYGYTF. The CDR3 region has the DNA TGCGCCAGCAGCTTGGATTGGGGGGGTTCTAACTATGGCTACACCTTC.

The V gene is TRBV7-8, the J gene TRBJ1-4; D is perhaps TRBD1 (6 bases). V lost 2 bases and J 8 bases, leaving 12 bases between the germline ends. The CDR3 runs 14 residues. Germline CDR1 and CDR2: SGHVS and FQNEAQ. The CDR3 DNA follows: TGTGCCAGCAGCTTATCCAGGGGAAGGGAAAAACTGTTTTTT. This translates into CASSLSRGREKLFF.

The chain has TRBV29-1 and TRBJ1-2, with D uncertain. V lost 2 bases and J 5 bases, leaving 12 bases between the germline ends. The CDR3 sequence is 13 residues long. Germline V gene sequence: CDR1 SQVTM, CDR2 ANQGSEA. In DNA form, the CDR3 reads TGCAGCGTTGAACGCCAGACAACTTATGGCTACACCTTC. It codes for CSVERQTTYGYTF.

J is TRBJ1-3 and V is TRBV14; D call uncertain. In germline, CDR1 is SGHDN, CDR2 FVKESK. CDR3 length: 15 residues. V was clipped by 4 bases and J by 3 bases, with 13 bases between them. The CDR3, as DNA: TGTGCCAGCAGCCCCCCCTCGGGATTTGGAAACACCATATATTTT. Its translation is CASSPPSGFGNTIYF.

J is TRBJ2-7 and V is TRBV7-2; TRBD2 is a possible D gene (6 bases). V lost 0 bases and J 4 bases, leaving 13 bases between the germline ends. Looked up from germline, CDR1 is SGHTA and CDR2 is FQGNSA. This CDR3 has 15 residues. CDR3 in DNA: TGTGCCAGCAGCTTAGCTGCGGGGAGAGAGTACGAGCAGTACTTC. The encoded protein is CASSLAAGREYEQYF.